The source of this TCR beta chain is a study of cytomegalovirus exposure and HLA in healthy donors. The data were produced by immunoSEQ multiplex PCR, yet TCRdb's version contains in-frame clones alone and is incomplete. The data contain 150,000 to 200,000 clones, 85% of them singletons. CDR3 length: 16 residues. CDR1 SGHNT and CDR2 YYREEE come from the germline V gene (reference sequence). V dropped 4 bases and J dropped 4; count of bases not matched to a gene: 10. The chain has TRBV5-4 and TRBJ1-3, with 8 bases lining up with TRBD1. This clonotype originated in a man younger than 35 in good health and CMV-seropositive. Sequencing was performed on PBMCs. CDR3 DNA sequence: TGTGCCAGCAGCGGGGGGACAGGCCCGACCGGAAACACCATATATTTT. It translates to CASSGGTGPTGNTIYF.